This paragraph covers one TCR beta chain sequence. Antigen unknown. This sample was included in a study of cytotoxic CD8 clonotypes in ibrutinib-treated CLL. Study as a whole: Recorded responses included about 25 partial and 2 complete; following median roughly 70 months, roughly 15 stayed remitted and about 12 progressed. Collecting the response samples happened after a median 12 months of treatment, with a range of 6 to 36. General study findings and limits: In comparison with age-matched healthy donors, baseline clonality was higher and tracked circulating CD8+ T-cell counts.

This CDR3 has 19 residues. Germline lookup yields CDR1 SGHAT and CDR2 FQNNGV. V lost 1 base, J lost 0 bases, and 11 bases stayed unmatched. This table comes from immunoSEQ multiplex PCR, and its TCRdb copy is limited to in-frame clones, with some not included. The sample carries 20,000 to 25,000 clones, under 80% recorded once. This chain links TRBV11-2 with TRBJ1-4; 7 nucleotides align to TRBD1. Sample: PBMCs, taken before ibrutinib treatment. The clonotype was recovered from a human donor with chronic lymphocytic leukemia. The CDR3 sequence: CASSLVAGAGGSTNEKLFF. The CDR3 DNA is TGTGCCAGCAGCTTAGTCGCAGGAGCAGGGGGTTCAACTAATGAAAAACTGTTTTTT.